This T cell receptor beta chain appears in the sequencing data of a study of beta chain features in type 1 diabetes. Findings and caveats of the study: People with Type 1 diabetes carried modestly yet significantly shorter TCRB CDR3s in all four CD4+ subsets. It was among patients, rather than healthy donors, that naive, central memory and Treg TCRB repertoires appeared more similar.

Reverse transcribing all isolated RNA meant expressed TCRB transcripts were sequenced. Clones were read by immunoSEQ multiplex PCR, and TCRdb kept only the in-frame ones, dropping some. The sample lists 350,000 or so clones, around 19% seen once, with 0.044% in the top ten. The single heparinised draw taken from each donor contained about 120 mL of blood on average. Post-sort purity exceeded 95% for all sorted populations. The V gene lost 4 bases and the J gene lost 5 bases, with 17 bases spanning the gap. CDR1 is SGHRS, CDR2 YFSETQ, per germline. The CDR3 extends over 15 amino acids. A word on this clone: What it recognizes is unknown.

Sequencing was performed on naive CD4+ T cells from blood. The chain employs TRBV5-1 and TRBJ2-3; D is ambiguous. The clonotype was recovered from a young woman in good health. The CDR3 sequence: CASSPAPPLGDTQYF. The CDR3 coding sequence is TGCGCCAGCAGCCCGGCCCCCCCGCTAGGAGATACGCAGTATTTT.